These 20 T cell receptor beta chains were sequenced from one sample in a study of Graves' ophthalmopathy and Graves' hyperthyroidism. Using RNA transcripts, the TCR beta CDR3 regions were amplified. Scientists carried out first-round RT-PCR using HTBI primers and then a second-round multiplex PCR. One entry per CDR3 protein results from TCRdb running MiXCR on the multiplex PCR reads. The table records 600,000 to 950,000 distinct CDR3 sequences, around 40% of them present only once. The sample was peripheral blood. All receptors derive from an adult man with Graves' ophthalmopathy.

Here the CDR3 DNA reads TGTGCCTGGAGTGAAGGGTTTGACTATGGCTACACCTTC. Translation: CAWSEGFDYGYTF. This chain connects TRBV7-8 to TRBJ1-2; D remains ambiguous. Trimming took off 11 bases at V and 3 bases at J, with 16 bases between the two ends. In germline, CDR1 is SGHVS, CDR2 FQNEAQ. This CDR3 is built from 13 residues.

This clonotype was counted a few times. The junction differs from germline at one of its ends, possibly a read error. The chain joins TRBV10-3 to TRBJ1-2, with 8 bases that match TRBD1. The CDR3 runs to 15 residues. The germline V gene has CDR1 ENHRY and CDR2 SYGVKD. CDR3 nucleotides: TGTGCCAGCAGTTACGTCGGACAGGGATACTATGGCTACACCTTC. It codes for CASSYVGQGYYGYTF.

This clonotype was picked up many times. The chain recombines TRBV12-3 or TRBV12-4 with TRBJ1-1; perhaps TRBD1 as D (6 bases). This CDR3 contains 14 residues. Trimming left V 6 bases short and J 3 bases short, with 14 bases between. Here the CDR3 reads CASRMYRADTEAFF. The CDR3 DNA follows: TGTGCCAGCAGGATGTACAGGGCTGACACTGAAGCTTTCTTT.

The rearrangement uses TRBV7-9 and TRBJ1-4; D call uncertain. The CDR3 is 14 amino acids. CDR1 and CDR2 from the germline V gene are SEHNR and FQNEAQ (reference sequence). Trimming shortened V by 1 base and J by 8 bases, and 11 bases separated the two germline ends. The CDR3 DNA follows: TGTGCCAGCAGCTTAGAAAATTGGTCGGAAAAACTGTTTTTT. It codes for CASSLENWSEKLFF.

This clonotype was detected many times. It is likely a read error, because the conserved phenylalanine at the end of the CDR3 is missing. No DNA is shown, since the ends of the CDR3 on it are uncertain; the CDR3 is the one TCRdb lists. The chain combines TRBV7-9 with TRBJ2-7; the table calls TRBD1, which could not be checked here. Germline CDR1 SEHNR, CDR2 FQNEAQ (reference sequence). Both ends counted, the CDR3 spans 10 residues. The CDR3 reads CAGCRDRGKI.

The genes are TRBV28 and TRBJ1-2; 7 bases match TRBD1. CDR3 length equals 14 residues. The V gene's germline CDR1 is MDHEN and CDR2 SYDVKM. The V gene end was trimmed by 4 bases and the J gene end by 7 bases; junction bases not matched to a gene: 9. CDR3 sequence: CASSSLRQGGGYTF. CDR3 DNA sequence: TGTGCCAGCAGTTCCCTTAGACAGGGTGGTGGCTACACCTTC.

Many counts were recorded for this clonotype. CDR3 sequence: CASSPFDGNTEAFF. CDR3 DNA: TGTGCCAGCAGCCCGTTCGACGGAAACACTGAAGCTTTCTTT. The chain is built from TRBV7-9 and TRBJ1-1; D remains unclear. Germline CDR1 reads SEHNR; CDR2 reads FQNEAQ (reference sequence). Trimming left V 5 bases short and J 2 bases short, with 12 bases between. This CDR3 has 14 amino acids.

This clonotype was seen at least ten times. The gene calls are TRBV24-1 and TRBJ2-5; TRBD2 matches 10 bases. Germline CDR1 KGHDR, CDR2 SFDVKD. With 3 bases clipped from V and 1 base from J, the junction kept 4 bases outside the gene matches. The CDR3 totals 16 residues. The CDR3 spells CATSDLAGDFQETQYF. The CDR3 nucleotides are TGTGCCACCAGTGATCTAGCGGGAGATTTCCAAGAGACCCAGTACTTC.

This chain links TRBV24-1 with TRBJ1-5; the D gene is possibly TRBD1 (5 bases). Germline CDR1 KGHDR, CDR2 SFDVKD. Between the trimmed V and J ends, which lost 11 bases and 1 base, there was a span of 17 bases. This CDR3 region has 15 residues. The chain's CDR3 is CASSQGRESNQPQHF. The CDR3 bases are TGTGCCAGCAGCCAGGGACGGGAAAGCAATCAGCCCCAGCATTTT.

This rearrangement joins TRBV12-3 or TRBV12-4 to TRBJ2-5; no reliable D call. V lost 8 bases, J lost 2 bases, and 9 bases lay in between. The CDR3 sequence is 12 residues long. The CDR3 DNA sequence: TGTGCCAGCGGGCGACTTCAAGAGACCCAGTACTTC. This sequence encodes CASGRLQETQYF.

Turning to this clonotype: An end of the junction differs from the germline gene, which may be a read error. The chain recombines TRBV7-2 with TRBJ1-6; TRBD1 aligns across 7 bases. In germline, CDR1 is SGHTA, CDR2 FQGNSA. The CDR3 runs 13 residues. DNA of the CDR3: TGTGTCAGCAGCTTACAGGGGAATTCACCCCTCCACTTT. Its protein is CVSSLQGNSPLHF. Variable domain in full (rest from reference TRBV7-2 and TRBJ1-6): GAGVSQSPSNKVTEKGKDVELRCDPISGHTALYWYRQSLGQGLEFLIYFQGNSAPDKSGLPSDRFSAERTGGSVSTLTIQRTQQEDSAVYLCVSSLQGNSPLHFGNGTRLTVT.

The chain couples TRBV2 to TRBJ2-7; TRBD1 matches at 9 bases. Losses at the gene ends were 5 bases for V and 7 bases for J; bases not matched to a gene: 15. The germline CDR1 and CDR2 sequences are SNHLY and FYNNEI. CDR3 length: 16 residues. The CDR3, as DNA: TGTGCCAGCAGTTACTCGGCGGGGACAGGGTCGGGAGAGCAGTACTTC. This sequence encodes CASSYSAGTGSGEQYF.

This clonotype was seen a few times. The genes are TRBV29-1 and TRBJ2-7; D is possibly TRBD1 or TRBD2 (5 bases each). Germline assignment: CDR1 SQVTM and CDR2 ANQGSEA. Trimming removed 4 bases from V and 0 bases from J, with 16 bases in between. This CDR3 has 15 amino acids. CDR3 DNA sequence: TGCAGCGTTGCGGGTCGGGCAGGGAGCTCCTACGAGCAGTACTTC. Its protein is CSVAGRAGSSYEQYF.

This clonotype appeared a single time. A much larger clone lies one base from this, so it may be a read error. This chain uses TRBV7-6 with TRBJ2-7, with D perhaps matching TRBD2 (6 bases). Germline CDR1 is SGHVS and CDR2 is FNYEAQ. This CDR3 has 15 residues. V was shortened by 2 bases and J by 2 bases, with 13 bases between the two germline ends. The CDR3 is CASSLSTEGTYEQYF. CDR3 in DNA: TGTGCCAGCAGCTTATCGACGGAGGGGACCTACGAGCAGTACTTC.

The sample holds a few counts of this clonotype. This chain links TRBV29-1 with TRBJ1-5; 8 bases agree with TRBD1. V lost 6 bases, J lost 7 bases, and 8 bases stayed unmatched. CDR1 is SQVTM and CDR2 is ANQGSEA in the germline V gene. CDR3 size: 13 residues. CDR3 loop: CSVLQGVNQPQHF. CDR3 DNA sequence: TGCAGCGTGCTACAGGGGGTAAACCAGCCCCAGCATTTT.

A few counts support this clonotype. The chain is built from TRBV7-9 and TRBJ2-7; D gene uncertain. V was pared by 2 bases and J by 4 bases, with 27 bases between. CDR1 and CDR2 (germline): SEHNR, FQNEAQ (reference sequence). This CDR3 has 19 residues. DNA of the CDR3: TGTGCCAGCAGCTTATCCTCAAGAAGAACACGTATCTCTCCATACGAGCAGTACTTC. Encoded protein: CASSLSSRRTRISPYEQYF.

This clonotype appeared many times. V gene TRBV20-1 combines with J gene TRBJ2-5; 7 bases align to TRBD2. Germline lookup yields CDR1 DFQATT and CDR2 SNEGSKA (reference sequence). The CDR3 is 15 residues long. V lost 0 bases and J lost 2; bases outside the gene matches: 6. CDR3 nucleotides: TGCAGTGCTAGAGACCCTAGCGGTCTTCAAGAGACCCAGTACTTC. This sequence encodes CSARDPSGLQETQYF.

In its sample, this clonotype was seen many times. The chain combines TRBV7-9 with TRBJ1-1, with a possible D match to TRBD1 (5 bases). CDR1 SEHNR and CDR2 FQNEAQ come from the germline V gene (reference sequence). The CDR3 consists of 15 residues. The germline V and J ends were trimmed by 2 bases and 3 bases, with 13 bases remaining between them. CDR3 loop: CASSLRRTSYTEAFF. The CDR3 DNA follows: TGTGCCAGCAGCTTAAGACGGACAAGTTACACTGAAGCTTTCTTT.

This clonotype was counted a few times. Here the CDR3 DNA reads TGTGCCAGCAGCCTAGAACTCAAGGGACAGGTTGTTTATGGCTACACCTTC. It specifies CASSLELKGQVVYGYTF. The chain has TRBV7-8 and TRBJ1-2, with TRBD1 matching 8 bases. Germline CDR1 SGHVS, CDR2 FQNEAQ. After removal of 5 bases from V and 5 bases from J, the junction contained 16 bases not matched to a gene. CDR3 length: 17 amino acids.

This chain joins TRBV7-2 and TRBJ2-2; 9 nucleotides line up with TRBD1. CDR3 size: 16 residues. Germline V lookup: CDR1 SGHTA, CDR2 FQGNSA. V gave up 5 bases and J gave up 4 bases; unmatched junction bases: 8. The CDR3 loop reads CASSHPGQGVTGELFF. As DNA, the CDR3 is TGTGCCAGCAGCCACCCGGGACAGGGTGTCACCGGGGAGCTGTTTTTT.